Listed below are T cell receptor beta chains from one sample, sequenced in a study of T cell repertoires in cytomegalovirus infection. From the reads, TCRdb called clonotypes with MiXCR, one entry per CDR3 protein. The sample has approximately 600,000 distinct CDR3 sequences, 40% seen once; the top ten hold around 48%. Antigen specificity for these receptors is unknown. Sequences were derived from cultured PBMCs, sampled from culture after CMV antigen stimulation. These receptors were collected from a human donor in good health (CMV status not recorded). Some clones in this sample may be carry-over from other donors' samples. Both conserved end residues are part of each CDR3. Fields, in order: J gene, V gene, D gene, clone size, CDR3 protein, CDR3 DNA. D genes are given only for firm matches. Size values are once, few and many counts, or a class for expanded clones, and some rows have none.

j_gene: TRBJ2-7; v_gene: TRBV7-2; d_gene: TRBD1; abundance: few; CDR3aa: CASSLVRDSPYEQYF; CDR3nt: TGTGCCAGCAGCTTAGTCCGGGACAGCCCCTACGAGCAGTACTTC
j_gene: TRBJ2-7; v_gene: TRBV27; d_gene: .; abundance: .; CDR3aa: CASMEYRLGSSYEQYF; CDR3nt: TGTGCCAGCATGGAGTACAGGTTAGGGAGCTCCTACGAGCAGTACTTC
j_gene: TRBJ2-7; v_gene: TRBV7-2; d_gene: TRBD1; abundance: .; CDR3aa: CASSLAGTGVYEQYF; CDR3nt: TGTGCCAGCAGCTTAGCCGGGACAGGGGTTTACGAGCAGTACTTC
j_gene: TRBJ1-1; v_gene: TRBV6-2/TRBV6-3; d_gene: .; abundance: .; CDR3aa: CASRSDGWEGAFF; CDR3nt: TGTGCCAGCAGATCAGACGGTTGGGAGGGAGCTTTCTTT
j_gene: TRBJ1-2; v_gene: TRBV29-1; d_gene: TRBD1; abundance: .; CDR3aa: CSVHDRGTIYGYTF; CDR3nt: TGCAGCGTGCATGACAGGGGAACCATCTATGGCTACACCTTC
j_gene: TRBJ1-6; v_gene: TRBV7-2; d_gene: .; abundance: .; CDR3aa: CASSLRAGLNSPLHF; CDR3nt: TGTGCCAGCAGCTTAAGGGCAGGTCTCAATTCACCCCTCCACTTT
j_gene: TRBJ2-5; v_gene: TRBV7-9; d_gene: .; abundance: few; CDR3aa: CASSQSPPQGTQYF; CDR3nt: TGTGCCAGCAGCCAGTCCCCCCCACAAGGGACCCAGTACTTC
j_gene: TRBJ2-7; v_gene: TRBV7-2; d_gene: .; abundance: few; CDR3aa: CASSLELPSYEQYF; CDR3nt: TGTGCCAGCAGCTTAGAACTCCCCTCCTACGAGCAGTACTTC
j_gene: TRBJ1-5; v_gene: TRBV25-1; d_gene: .; abundance: .; CDR3aa: CASSGSWGSPNQPQHF; CDR3nt: TGTGCCAGCAGTGGGTCCTGGGGGTCCCCCAATCAGCCCCAGCATTTT
j_gene: TRBJ2-6; v_gene: TRBV12-3/TRBV12-4; d_gene: .; abundance: many; CDR3aa: CASSPVPGIASGANVLTF; CDR3nt: TGTGCCAGCAGTCCGGTCCCAGGGATAGCCTCTGGGGCCAACGTCCTGACTTTC
j_gene: TRBJ2-3; v_gene: TRBV28; d_gene: TRBD2; abundance: few; CDR3aa: CATRAGARRTQYF; CDR3nt: TGTGCCACGCGAGCGGGGGCACGACGTACGCAGTATTTT
j_gene: TRBJ2-5; v_gene: TRBV18; d_gene: TRBD1; abundance: .; CDR3aa: CASSPFPGGQETQYF; CDR3nt: TGTGCCAGCTCACCATTCCCAGGGGGCCAAGAGACCCAGTACTTC
j_gene: TRBJ1-5; v_gene: TRBV6-1; d_gene: TRBD1; abundance: .; CDR3aa: CASETGQGGDQPQHF; CDR3nt: TGTGCCAGCGAAACCGGACAGGGCGGGGATCAGCCCCAGCATTTT
j_gene: TRBJ2-1; v_gene: TRBV6-1; d_gene: TRBD2; abundance: few; CDR3aa: CASSRTSGRSEQFF; CDR3nt: TGTGCCAGCAGTCGGACTAGCGGGAGAAGTGAGCAGTTCTTC
j_gene: TRBJ1-2; v_gene: TRBV6-5; d_gene: .; abundance: .; CDR3aa: CASSRTPSNYGYTF; CDR3nt: TGTGCCAGCAGTAGGACCCCTTCGAACTATGGCTACACCTTC
j_gene: TRBJ1-6; v_gene: TRBV12-3/TRBV12-4; d_gene: .; abundance: few; CDR3aa: CASSSTPRVRGSPLHF; CDR3nt: TGTGCCAGCAGTTCCACCCCGCGGGTACGGGGTTCACCCCTCCACTTT
j_gene: TRBJ2-5; v_gene: TRBV7-2; d_gene: .; abundance: .; CDR3aa: CASSLAPLGYQETQYF; CDR3nt: TGTGCCAGCAGCTTAGCGCCCTTGGGATACCAAGAGACCCAGTACTTC
j_gene: TRBJ2-2; v_gene: TRBV25-1; d_gene: .; abundance: .; CDR3aa: CASSDPTGLATGELFF; CDR3nt: TGTGCCAGCAGTGACCCTACAGGGTTGGCCACCGGGGAGCTGTTTTTT
j_gene: TRBJ2-1; v_gene: TRBV12-3/TRBV12-4; d_gene: TRBD2; abundance: .; CDR3aa: CASSLIGGRNYNEQFF; CDR3nt: TGTGCCAGCAGTTTAATTGGCGGGAGGAATTACAATGAGCAGTTCTTC
j_gene: TRBJ2-4; v_gene: TRBV7-9; d_gene: TRBD2; abundance: few; CDR3aa: CASSPRGSSGSYIQYF; CDR3nt: TGTGCCAGCAGCCCCCGAGGTTCTAGCGGGAGTTACATTCAGTACTTC
j_gene: TRBJ2-2; v_gene: TRBV6-6; d_gene: .; abundance: few; CDR3aa: CASSAAGTGELFF; CDR3nt: TGTGCCAGCAGTGCCGCTGGGACCGGGGAGCTGTTTTTT
j_gene: TRBJ2-7; v_gene: TRBV7-8; d_gene: .; abundance: .; CDR3aa: CASSSREGQLYEQYF; CDR3nt: TGTGCCAGCAGCTCCCGGGAGGGACAGCTCTACGAGCAGTACTTC
j_gene: TRBJ2-3; v_gene: TRBV20-1; d_gene: .; abundance: few; CDR3aa: CSAIRLPTDTQYF; CDR3nt: TGCAGTGCTATTCGGCTCCCCACAGATACGCAGTATTTT
j_gene: TRBJ2-3; v_gene: TRBV7-2; d_gene: .; abundance: many; CDR3aa: CASSFISGTDTQYF; CDR3nt: TGTGCCAGCAGCTTTATAAGCGGCACAGATACGCAGTATTTT
j_gene: TRBJ2-7; v_gene: TRBV20-1; d_gene: TRBD2; abundance: .; CDR3aa: CSARDPGGTGGDEQYF; CDR3nt: TGCAGTGCTAGAGATCCGGGTGGAACGGGAGGGGACGAGCAGTACTTC
j_gene: TRBJ2-7; v_gene: TRBV7-2; d_gene: TRBD1; abundance: many; CDR3aa: CASSPRGQGWAYEQYF; CDR3nt: TGTGCCAGCAGCCCACGAGGACAGGGATGGGCCTACGAGCAGTACTTC
j_gene: TRBJ1-5; v_gene: TRBV6-2/TRBV6-3; d_gene: .; abundance: .; CDR3aa: CASRSQGAEPQHF; CDR3nt: TGTGCCAGCCGCTCTCAGGGTGCGGAGCCCCAGCATTTT
j_gene: TRBJ1-2; v_gene: TRBV10-3; d_gene: TRBD1; abundance: few; CDR3aa: CAISLGQAAYGYTF; CDR3nt: TGTGCCATCAGCCTTGGACAGGCTGCCTATGGCTACACCTTC
j_gene: TRBJ2-1; v_gene: TRBV2; d_gene: TRBD2; abundance: .; CDR3aa: CASSGGAPRQFF; CDR3nt: TGTGCCAGCAGCGGGGGGGCGCCCCGGCAGTTCTTC
j_gene: TRBJ1-1; v_gene: TRBV29-1; d_gene: .; abundance: few; CDR3aa: CSVDRGRTEAFF; CDR3nt: TGCAGCGTTGACCGGGGGAGGACTGAAGCTTTCTTT
j_gene: TRBJ1-1; v_gene: TRBV10-2; d_gene: .; abundance: .; CDR3aa: CASSESIVGNTEAFF; CDR3nt: TGCGCCAGCAGTGAGTCGATAGTAGGGAACACTGAAGCTTTCTTT
j_gene: TRBJ1-5; v_gene: TRBV20-1; d_gene: .; abundance: .; CDR3aa: CSAALSGGWDQPQHF; CDR3nt: TGCAGTGCTGCCCTATCGGGGGGCTGGGATCAGCCCCAGCATTTT
j_gene: TRBJ2-5; v_gene: TRBV4-1; d_gene: TRBD2; abundance: few; CDR3aa: CASSPTGGRAGRETQYF; CDR3nt: TGCGCCAGCAGCCCAACGGGCGGGAGGGCCGGCCGAGAGACCCAGTACTTC
j_gene: TRBJ2-2; v_gene: TRBV10-2; d_gene: TRBD1; abundance: few; CDR3aa: CASSQQGGNTGELFF; CDR3nt: TGCGCCAGCAGTCAACAGGGGGGGAACACCGGGGAGCTGTTTTTT
j_gene: TRBJ1-3; v_gene: TRBV6-6; d_gene: .; abundance: .; CDR3aa: CASWGTWDTIYF; CDR3nt: TGTGCCAGCTGGGGGACGTGGGACACCATATATTTT
j_gene: TRBJ2-6; v_gene: TRBV28; d_gene: TRBD1; abundance: .; CDR3aa: CASTSGGTASGANVLTF; CDR3nt: TGTGCCAGCACTTCCGGTGGGACAGCCTCTGGGGCCAACGTCCTGACTTTC
j_gene: TRBJ2-2; v_gene: TRBV14; d_gene: .; abundance: .; CDR3aa: CASSQGPGGTGELFF; CDR3nt: TGTGCCAGCAGCCAAGGTCCAGGCGGCACCGGGGAGCTGTTTTTT
j_gene: TRBJ2-5; v_gene: TRBV4-2; d_gene: .; abundance: few; CDR3aa: CASSQPGAGGSQETQYF; CDR3nt: TGTGCCAGCAGCCAGCCAGGGGCCGGGGGCTCCCAAGAGACCCAGTACTTC
j_gene: TRBJ2-6; v_gene: TRBV18; d_gene: TRBD1; abundance: .; CDR3aa: CASSPQGQSRSGANVLTF; CDR3nt: TGTGCCAGCTCACCACAGGGACAGAGTCGCTCTGGGGCCAACGTCCTGACTTTC
j_gene: TRBJ1-1; v_gene: TRBV11-2; d_gene: TRBD1; abundance: few; CDR3aa: CASSVHRGAPNTEAFF; CDR3nt: TGTGCCAGCAGCGTCCACAGGGGCGCTCCGAACACTGAAGCTTTCTTT
j_gene: TRBJ2-5; v_gene: TRBV7-2; d_gene: TRBD2; abundance: .; CDR3aa: CASSRASGRDQETQYF; CDR3nt: TGTGCCAGCAGCAGAGCTAGCGGGAGGGACCAAGAGACCCAGTACTTC
j_gene: TRBJ2-1; v_gene: TRBV20-1; d_gene: .; abundance: .; CDR3aa: CSAGRGSPVYNEQFF; CDR3nt: TGCAGTGCTGGCCGGGGGAGCCCGGTCTACAATGAGCAGTTCTTC
j_gene: TRBJ1-5; v_gene: TRBV20-1; d_gene: .; abundance: few; CDR3aa: CSARLDRNQPQHF; CDR3nt: TGCAGTGCTAGACTGGACCGCAATCAGCCCCAGCATTTT
j_gene: TRBJ2-2; v_gene: TRBV11-2; d_gene: .; abundance: .; CDR3aa: CASSRGISNTGELFF; CDR3nt: TGTGCCAGCAGCCGAGGGATATCGAACACCGGGGAGCTGTTTTTT
j_gene: TRBJ1-2; v_gene: TRBV4-1; d_gene: .; abundance: .; CDR3aa: CASSQGGRYGYTF; CDR3nt: TGCGCCAGCAGCCAAGGCGGGAGGTATGGCTACACCTTC
j_gene: TRBJ2-7; v_gene: TRBV6-1; d_gene: .; abundance: .; CDR3aa: CASRTWGGEQYF; CDR3nt: TGTGCCAGCAGGACCTGGGGCGGCGAGCAGTACTTC
j_gene: TRBJ2-4; v_gene: TRBV14; d_gene: .; abundance: .; CDR3aa: CASSQVGGPANTQYF; CDR3nt: TGTGCCAGCAGCCAAGTGGGGGGCCCCGCGAACACTCAGTACTTC
j_gene: TRBJ2-7; v_gene: TRBV6-6; d_gene: .; abundance: .; CDR3aa: CASSEYQYSYEQYF; CDR3nt: TGTGCCAGCAGTGAGTACCAATACTCCTACGAGCAGTACTTC
j_gene: TRBJ1-2; v_gene: TRBV5-1; d_gene: .; abundance: .; CDR3aa: CASSSDGTANYGYTF; CDR3nt: TGCGCCAGCAGCTCGGACGGCACAGCTAACTATGGCTACACCTTC
j_gene: TRBJ2-1; v_gene: TRBV20-1; d_gene: TRBD2; abundance: .; CDR3aa: CSARMGLAGGNEQFF; CDR3nt: TGCAGTGCTCGCATGGGGCTAGCGGGAGGCAATGAGCAGTTCTTC
j_gene: TRBJ1-1; v_gene: TRBV3-1; d_gene: .; abundance: .; CDR3aa: CASSQGELTEAFF; CDR3nt: TGTGCCAGCAGCCAAGGGGAACTCACTGAAGCTTTCTTT
j_gene: TRBJ2-1; v_gene: TRBV6-1; d_gene: TRBD2; abundance: few; CDR3aa: CASSESSGRGLYNNEQFF; CDR3nt: TGTGCCAGCAGTGAATCTAGCGGGAGGGGTTTGTATAACAATGAGCAGTTCTTC
j_gene: TRBJ2-1; v_gene: TRBV4-2; d_gene: .; abundance: .; CDR3aa: CASSQVRSYEQFF; CDR3nt: TGTGCCAGCAGCCAAGTTCGATCGTATGAGCAGTTCTTC
j_gene: TRBJ1-6; v_gene: TRBV5-6; d_gene: .; abundance: few; CDR3aa: CASSRTRVGLSPLHF; CDR3nt: TGTGCCAGCAGCAGAACCAGGGTGGGTCTTTCACCCCTCCACTTT
j_gene: TRBJ1-5; v_gene: TRBV7-2; d_gene: .; abundance: few; CDR3aa: CASSSSRYGSNQPQHF; CDR3nt: TGTGCCAGCAGCTCCTCTCGGTACGGCAGCAATCAGCCCCAGCATTTT
j_gene: TRBJ2-5; v_gene: TRBV7-2; d_gene: TRBD1; abundance: many; CDR3aa: CASGSGGGETQYF; CDR3nt: TGTGCCAGCGGATCAGGGGGCGGGGAGACCCAGTACTTC
j_gene: TRBJ2-1; v_gene: TRBV7-6; d_gene: TRBD2; abundance: few; CDR3aa: CASSWAGRGHNEQFF; CDR3nt: TGTGCCAGCAGCTGGGCGGGGAGGGGACACAATGAGCAGTTCTTC